This is a list of T cell receptor beta chains from one sample in a study of molecular identifiers for immune sequencing clone quantification. MiXCR was run by TCRdb on the PCR reads, yielding one entry per CDR3 protein. The repertoire holds some 590,000 distinct CDR3 sequences, with 25% as singletons. The sample consisted of naive CD8+ T cells from blood, with Jurkat cell RNA spiked in. All receptors come from a human donor in good health. Some libraries in this study had Jurkat cell RNA spiked in. CDR3s include the opening cysteine and the closing phenylalanine or tryptophan. Fields, in order: J gene, V gene, clone size, D gene, CDR3 protein, CDR3 DNA. The D gene is left open where the match is weak. Only some rows state a clone size, as once, few, many or a class for expanded clones.

TRBJ2-7 TRBV6-2/TRBV6-3 many NA CASSPSERREQYF TGTGCCAGCAGTCCCTCCGAGAGGCGCGAGCAGTACTTC
TRBJ1-1 TRBV5-3 NA TRBD1 CAGSVRDRGFEAFF TGTGCCGGCAGCGTGCGGGACAGGGGTTTTGAAGCTTTCTTT
TRBJ2-3 TRBV27 few NA CASSLLGHRTDTQYF TGTGCCAGCAGTTTATTGGGGCACCGCACAGATACGCAGTATTTT
TRBJ2-7 TRBV11-2 NA NA CASSLGRGVSEEQYF TGTGCCAGCAGCTTAGGAAGGGGGGTAAGTGAGGAGCAGTACTTC
TRBJ2-3 TRBV12-3/TRBV12-4 many TRBD2 CASSRRLARDTQYF TGTGCCAGCAGCCGCCGACTAGCGCGAGATACGCAGTATTTT
TRBJ2-3 TRBV28 many TRBD1 CASSSTPGQGAGDTQYF TGTGCCAGCAGTTCGACACCGGGACAGGGGGCTGGAGATACGCAGTATTTT
TRBJ1-6 TRBV12-3/TRBV12-4 few TRBD1 CASSHGTGIYNSPLHF TGTGCCAGCAGTCACGGGACAGGGATTTATAATTCACCCCTCCACTTT
TRBJ1-1 TRBV12-3/TRBV12-4 NA NA CASVKQGRVTF TGTGCCAGCGTGAAGCAGGGTCGAGTTACTTTT
TRBJ2-7 TRBV19 NA NA CASSIAQDSYEQYF TGTGCCAGTAGTATTGCACAGGACTCCTACGAGCAGTACTTC
TRBJ1-5 TRBV7-2 many NA CASSLDWGVGQPQHF TGTGCCAGCAGCTTAGATTGGGGGGTGGGTCAGCCCCAGCATTTT
TRBJ2-1 TRBV27 NA NA CVSSFGGGPYNEQFF TGTGTCAGCAGTTTCGGTGGGGGCCCATACAATGAGCAGTTCTTC
TRBJ2-3 TRBV29-1 many NA CSVEGSTDTQYF TGCAGCGTTGAAGGGAGCACAGATACGCAGTATTTT
TRBJ2-3 TRBV15 few NA CATSGGFGRDTQYF TGTGCCACCAGCGGGGGGTTTGGTAGAGATACGCAGTATTTT
TRBJ2-3 TRBV29-1 many NA CSVLGGLRTDTQYF TGCAGCGTTCTTGGGGGGCTTCGCACAGATACGCAGTATTTT
TRBJ2-7 TRBV20-1 few TRBD1 CSAKDRTGLPYEQYF TGCAGTGCAAAAGATCGGACAGGACTCCCCTACGAGCAGTACTTC
TRBJ1-6 TRBV7-3 NA NA CASSLTGRRNSPLHF TGTGCCAGCAGCTTAACCGGCAGGCGCAATTCACCCCTCCACTTT
TRBJ2-6 TRBV6-1 NA NA CASSEAFGANVLTF TGTGCCAGCAGCGAGGCCTTTGGGGCCAACGTCCTGACTTTC